This T cell receptor (beta chain) appears in the sequencing data of a study of CD8 T cells in Susac syndrome. Random hexamers served to reverse transcribe about 0.45 to 1 ug RNA. TCRdb independently ran MiXCR on the immunoSEQ multiplex PCR reads; one entry per CDR3 protein. The data show hundreds of thousands of distinct CDR3 sequences, about 94% seen once. From blood CD8+ and CD4+ T cells, the TCR beta chain was sequenced. CDR3 size: 13 residues. The germline V gene encodes CDR1 MDHEN and CDR2 SYDVKM. J was trimmed by 1 base and V by 8 bases; bases with no gene match: 3. Specimen: CD4+ T cells from PBMCs. The gene calls are TRBV28 and TRBJ1-2; TRBD1 agrees at 8 bases. The sequence derives from a human donor with multiple sclerosis. The CDR3 nucleotides read TGTGCCAGCGCTGACAGGGGTAACTATGGCTACACCTTC. Protein product: CASADRGNYGYTF.